The 12 T cell receptor beta chains below come from one sample, sequenced in a study of siplizumab effects on memory and regulatory T cells (dated by TCRdb to between 2017 and 2020). Library generation was performed with the immunoSEQ multiplex PCR assay. TCRdb holds this immuneACCESS table with in-frame rearrangements only. Some clones are missing; in checked studies, unresolved V genes explain under half, and the rest has no known cause. This sample has more than 85,000 clones in its table, and 90% to 95% of those were observed once. The biggest ten clones account for roughly 1.1% of the sample. Sample: CD4+ T cells sorted from blood. The origin of the receptors is a human donor in good health.

The table lists this clone with a few counts. An end of the junction differs from the germline gene, which may be a read error. The V gene is TRBV19, the J gene TRBJ2-1; 15 bases align to TRBD2. The CDR3 extends over 18 amino acids. Germline assignment: CDR1 LNHDA and CDR2 SQIVND (reference sequence). DNA of the CDR3: TGTGCCAGTAGTTTCCGGACTAGCGGGAGGGCCGGGGACAACGAGCAGTTCTTC. Amino acids: CASSFRTSGRAGDNEQFF.

This chain joins TRBV5-1 and TRBJ2-7; TRBD2 aligns across 8 bases. The CDR3 runs 13 residues. Germline loops: CDR1 SGHRS, CDR2 YFSETQ. The ends lost 3 bases at V and 3 bases at J; junction bases unmatched: 2. CDR3 residues: CASSSGTSYEQYF. The CDR3 DNA is TGCGCCAGCAGCTCGGGGACTAGCTACGAGCAGTACTTC.

V gene TRBV6-8 combines with J gene TRBJ2-7, with D possibly matching TRBD1 (6 bases). The CDR3 extends over 15 amino acids. The germline V and J ends were trimmed by 2 bases and 1 base, with 12 bases remaining between them. Germline CDR1 is MNHGY and CDR2 is SAAAGT. CDR3 in DNA: TGTGCCAGCAGTTACACAAGGACAGTTTCCTACGAGCAGTACTTC. Translation gives CASSYTRTVSYEQYF.

CDR3 coding DNA: TGTGCCAGCTCACCAGCCCTCAACACTGAGCAGTTCTTC. It is translated as CASSPALNTEQFF. V usage is TRBV18 and J usage is TRBJ2-1; D is uncertain. Germline lookup yields CDR1 KGHSH and CDR2 LQKENI. V lost 2 bases and J lost 9, with 11 bases in between. The CDR3 runs 13 residues.

This chain joins TRBV30 and TRBJ2-2; D is ambiguous. Germline-derived CDR1 and CDR2 are GTSNPN and SVGIG (reference sequence). Trimming removed 4 bases from V and 8 bases from J, with 26 bases in between. CDR3 size: 17 residues. The CDR3 loop reads CAWKVINGFQSGGELFF. DNA of the CDR3: TGTGCCTGGAAGGTAATTAATGGTTTCCAATCTGGGGGGGAGCTGTTTTTT.

V is TRBV28 and J is TRBJ2-1; TRBD1 matches 7 bases. Germline V lookup: CDR1 MDHEN, CDR2 SYDVKM. The CDR3 sequence is 15 residues long. The junction had 10 bases not matched to a gene; V was cut back by 9 bases and J by 2 bases. The CDR3 coding sequence is TGTGCCAGTCGTAGGACAGGCTCAACCTACAATGAGCAGTTCTTC. Translated: CASRRTGSTYNEQFF. Drawing the rest from reference TRBV28 and TRBJ2-1, the complete variable domain is DVKVTQSSRYLVKRTGEKVFLECVQDMDHENMFWYRQDPGLGLRLIYFSYDVKMKEKGDIPEGYSVSREKKERFSLILESASTNQTSMYLCASRRTGSTYNEQFFGPGTRLTVL.

This clone was counted once. J is TRBJ1-3 and V is TRBV18, with no clear D. The V gene lost 2 bases and the J gene lost 5 bases, with 7 bases spanning the gap. The CDR3 contains 13 residues. Germline V CDR1 and CDR2: KGHSH, LQKENI. CDR3 in amino acids: CASSPGVRNTIYF. CDR3 nucleotide sequence: TGTGCCAGCTCACCAGGGGTACGAAACACCATATATTTT.

V usage is TRBV6-5 and J usage is TRBJ1-2; 10 bases agree with TRBD1. Unmatched junction bases numbered 5, after V lost 8 bases and J lost 5 bases. CDR3 length: 13 amino acids. CDR1 is MNHEY, CDR2 SVGAGI, per germline. The CDR3 loop is CASSGTGEYGYTF. The CDR3 bases are TGTGCCAGCTCCGGGACAGGGGAATATGGCTACACCTTC.

The gene calls are TRBV28 and TRBJ2-1; TRBD2 might be the D (5 bases). V lost 1 base to trimming and J lost 15 bases, with 16 bases between them. The CDR3 contains 13 residues. Germline V lookup: CDR1 MDHEN, CDR2 SYDVKM. CDR3 coding DNA: TGTGCCAGCAGTTTATCGAGGACTCTGCTCTCGTTCTTC. Its translation is CASSLSRTLLSFF.

V gene TRBV6-5 combines with J gene TRBJ2-7, with 7 bases that match TRBD1. The CDR3 is 15 amino acids. CDR1 MNHEY and CDR2 SVGAGI come from the germline V gene. After removal of 2 bases from V and 9 bases from J, the junction contained 13 bases not matched to a gene. The CDR3 sequence: CASSYRGSAGTVQYF. CDR3 sequence (DNA): TGTGCCAGCAGTTACCGAGGAAGTGCAGGGACAGTGCAGTACTTC.

CDR3: CASSPSKPGALAGTDTQYF. As DNA, the CDR3 is TGTGCCAGCTCACCCTCGAAACCCGGGGCACTAGCGGGCACAGATACGCAGTATTTT. J is TRBJ2-3 and V is TRBV18; 8 bases agree with TRBD2. The CDR3 contains 19 residues. The ends lost 3 bases at V and 1 base at J; junction bases unmatched: 15. Germline CDR1 and CDR2: KGHSH and LQKENI.

The chain couples TRBV6-1 to TRBJ2-2; the D is unclear. The germline V gene has CDR1 MNHNS and CDR2 SASEGT. CDR3 length: 13 amino acids. The V end lost 6 bases, the J end lost 5 bases, and 10 bases lay between the germline ends. CDR3 in amino acids: CASRQTVTGELFF. CDR3 DNA sequence: TGTGCCAGCAGGCAGACTGTTACCGGGGAGCTGTTTTTT.